The T cell receptor beta chain described here comes from a study of OX40 agonist ivuxolimab in advanced cancers. CDR1 and CDR2 (germline): LNHNV, YYDKDF (reference sequence). The CDR3 runs to 12 residues. Deletions cut 5 bases from V and 5 bases from J, with 8 bases between. The protocol was immunoSEQ multiplex PCR, while the TCRdb copy is restricted to in-frame clones and leaves out a portion. In the table there are 65,000 to 95,000 clones, 90% of which are singletons. The source is an adult with an advanced solid tumor such as melanoma, head and neck, liver or kidney cancer. V usage is TRBV15 and J usage is TRBJ2-3; D is undetermined. Sample: CD4+ or CD8+ T cells sorted from blood, taken in a trial of the OX40 agonist ivuxolimab. CDR3 nucleotide sequence: TGTGCCACCAGCCCTCTGGGAGATACGCAGTATTTT. Encoded protein: CATSPLGDTQYF.